The text below deals with one T cell receptor (beta chain). No antigen is known for it. No clone much larger than this one lies a single base away; base qualities are absent. Including the terminal cysteine and phenylalanine, the CDR3 comprises 17 residues. The kept DNA is CDR3 alone, 51 bases in frame from the first base. The germline V end is reduced by 0 bases and the J end by 3 bases; junction bases left unmatched: 10. Taken from the germline V gene (reference sequence), the CDR1 and CDR2 loops are SGHNT and YYREEE. The data stem from a study of early T cells in non-severe SARS-CoV-2 infection (dated by TCRdb to the early 2020s). For context, the study as a whole: TCR sequencing used bulk RNA from unsorted whole blood, so alpha and beta chains could not be paired. General conclusions and limits of the study: Matching against VDJdb was skewed toward anti-spike CD8 responses, likely underestimated virus-specific expansions, and missed private and CD4 specificities.

The library was produced with 5' RACE. Sequencing used a NextSeq 500. The TCR library protocol attached unique molecular identifiers to individual cDNA molecules to correct for sequencing error and PCR bias. Both TCR alpha and beta chains were sequenced, and tight co-correlation was observed between alpha and beta sequence abundances in each sample. Per the source publication's procedure: Decombinator V4 was used to perform V gene, J gene and CDR3 annotation of TCR sequences. TCRs were defined as expanded if a significant change between any two time points was detected under a Poisson model with p below 0.0001. TCR abundances were normalised to the total number of TCRs sequenced in each sample and reported as counts per million. MAIT TCRs were defined by TRAV1-2 paired with TRAJ12, TRAJ20 or TRAJ33, and iNKT TCRs by TRAV10 paired with TRAJ18. A search of VDJdb, accessed on 1 November 2021, was run for TCRs annotated to CMV, EBV and SARS-CoV-2, with TCRs annotated for multiple antigens excluded. The public reads were reanalyzed by TCRdb: fastp trimming at Q25, MiXCR alignment, in-frame beta chains only. Each CDR3 protein appears once, grouped with its most common genes and DNA. These V and J calls are TCRdb output, not the study's own analysis. This sample has roughly 90,000 distinct CDR3 sequences in its table, and around 13% of those were observed once. The leading ten clones occupy around 5.8% of the sample.

The study was a case-control design nested within a healthcare worker cohort in London, UK, with weekly nasopharyngeal swab PCR tests and blood sampling. Healthcare workers were recruited between 23 and 31 March 2020, during the week of the UK lockdown, and were followed weekly for up to about 15 weeks. The chain employs TRBV5-4 and TRBJ2-7; TRBD2 fits 9 bases in the junction. This receptor was identified in an adult who was a healthcare worker with PCR-confirmed SARS-CoV-2 infection or an uninfected control (not recorded which). Sequencing was carried out using whole blood. The CDR3 sequence is CASSLAGLAGPHYEQYF. The DNA sequence is as follows: TGTGCCAGCAGCTTGGCCGGCCTAGCGGGGCCGCACTACGAGCAGTACTTC.